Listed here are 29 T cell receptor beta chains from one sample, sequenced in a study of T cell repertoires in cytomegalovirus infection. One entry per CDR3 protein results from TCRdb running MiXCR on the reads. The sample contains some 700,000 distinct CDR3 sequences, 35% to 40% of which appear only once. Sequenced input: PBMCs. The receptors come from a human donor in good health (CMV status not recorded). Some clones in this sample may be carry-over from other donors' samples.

The CDR3 nucleotides read TGTGCCAGTAGTTCAGGGGTCCGGACGGGGGGCAACGAGCAGTACTTC. Translating gives CASSSGVRTGGNEQYF. The chain uses TRBV19 and TRBJ2-7; D may be TRBD2 (7 bases). Germline V gene sequence: CDR1 LNHDA, CDR2 SQIVND (reference sequence). The V gene lost 5 bases and the J gene lost 5 bases, with 22 bases spanning the gap. This CDR3 region has 16 residues.

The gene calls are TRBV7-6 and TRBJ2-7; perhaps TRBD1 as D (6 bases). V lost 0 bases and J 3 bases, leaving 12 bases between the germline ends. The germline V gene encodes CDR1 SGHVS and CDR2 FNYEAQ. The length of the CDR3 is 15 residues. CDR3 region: CASSLAGADDYEQYF. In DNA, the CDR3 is TGTGCCAGCAGCTTAGCGGGGGCGGATGACTACGAGCAGTACTTC.

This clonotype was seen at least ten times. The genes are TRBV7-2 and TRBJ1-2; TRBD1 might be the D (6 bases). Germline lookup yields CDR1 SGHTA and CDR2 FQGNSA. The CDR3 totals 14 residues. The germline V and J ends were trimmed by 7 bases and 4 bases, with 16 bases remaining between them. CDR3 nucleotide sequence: TGTGCCAGCACCCAGGGGCAGGGAGGCTATGGCTACACCTTC. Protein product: CASTQGQGGYGYTF.

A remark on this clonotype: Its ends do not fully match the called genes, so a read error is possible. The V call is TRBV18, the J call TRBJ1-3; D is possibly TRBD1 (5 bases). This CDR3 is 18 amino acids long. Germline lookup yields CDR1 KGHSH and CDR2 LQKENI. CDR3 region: CASSRGSRDGGTGNTIYF. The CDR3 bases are TGTGCCAGCTCACGAGGCTCAAGGGACGGCGGGACTGGGAACACCATATATTTT.

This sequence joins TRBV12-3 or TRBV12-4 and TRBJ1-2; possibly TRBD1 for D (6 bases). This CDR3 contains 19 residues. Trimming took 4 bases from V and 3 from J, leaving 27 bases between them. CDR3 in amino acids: CASSSFRGGASKGYYGYTF. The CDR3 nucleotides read TGTGCCAGCAGTTCCTTCAGGGGCGGGGCAAGCAAAGGGTACTATGGCTACACCTTC.

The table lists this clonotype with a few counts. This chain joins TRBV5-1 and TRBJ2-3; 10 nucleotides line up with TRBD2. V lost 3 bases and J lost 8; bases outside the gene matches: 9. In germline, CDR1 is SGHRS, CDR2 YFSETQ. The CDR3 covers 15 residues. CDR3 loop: CASSSEAGGPGTQYF. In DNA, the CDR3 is TGCGCCAGCAGCTCCGAAGCGGGAGGGCCGGGTACGCAGTATTTT.

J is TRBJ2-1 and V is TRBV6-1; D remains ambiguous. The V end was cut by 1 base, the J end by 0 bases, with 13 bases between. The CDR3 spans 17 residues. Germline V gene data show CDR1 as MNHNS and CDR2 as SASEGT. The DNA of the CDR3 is TGTGCCAGCAGTGAAGGGGCCCACGTAAGCTCCTACAATGAGCAGTTCTTC. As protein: CASSEGAHVSSYNEQFF.

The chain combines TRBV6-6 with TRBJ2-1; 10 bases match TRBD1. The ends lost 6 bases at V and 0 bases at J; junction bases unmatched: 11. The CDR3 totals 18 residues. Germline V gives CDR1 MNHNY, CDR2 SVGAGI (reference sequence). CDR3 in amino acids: CASRDDRGRWSSYNEQFF. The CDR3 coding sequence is TGTGCCAGCAGAGACGACAGGGGGCGTTGGAGCTCCTACAATGAGCAGTTCTTC.

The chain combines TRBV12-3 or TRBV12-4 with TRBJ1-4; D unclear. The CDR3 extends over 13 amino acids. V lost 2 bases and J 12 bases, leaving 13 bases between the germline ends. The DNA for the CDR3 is TGTGCCAGCAGTTTAACGTCCTTATCGCAACTGTTTTTT. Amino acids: CASSLTSLSQLFF.

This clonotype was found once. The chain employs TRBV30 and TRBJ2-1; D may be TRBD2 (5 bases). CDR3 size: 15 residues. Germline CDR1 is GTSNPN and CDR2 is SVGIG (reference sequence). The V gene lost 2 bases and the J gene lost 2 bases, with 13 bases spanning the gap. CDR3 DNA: TGTGCCTGGAGTTCCCTCGGGGTTACCTACAATGAGCAGTTCTTC. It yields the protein CAWSSLGVTYNEQFF. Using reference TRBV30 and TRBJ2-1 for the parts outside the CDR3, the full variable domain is SQTIHQWPATLVQPVGSPLSLECTVEGTSNPNLYWYRQAAGRGLQLLFYSVGIGQISSEVPQNLSASRPQDRQFILSSKKLLLSDSGFYLCAWSSLGVTYNEQFFGPGTRLTVL.

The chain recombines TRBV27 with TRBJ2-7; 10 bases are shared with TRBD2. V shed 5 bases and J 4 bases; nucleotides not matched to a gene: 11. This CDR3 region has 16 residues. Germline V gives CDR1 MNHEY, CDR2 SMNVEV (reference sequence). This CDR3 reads CASSPQLAGLSYEQYF. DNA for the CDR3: TGTGCCAGCAGTCCCCAACTAGCGGGACTGTCTTACGAGCAGTACTTC.

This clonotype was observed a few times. The CDR3 DNA sequence: TGTGCCAGCAGTGATGGACTAGCTGGCGATGAGCAGTTCTTC. Its protein is CASSDGLAGDEQFF. V and J are TRBV6-1 and TRBJ2-1; 8 bases are a match to TRBD2. The CDR3 is 14 residues long. Looked up from germline, CDR1 is MNHNS and CDR2 is SASEGT. Germline trimming cut 3 bases from V and 8 bases from J; bases unmatched to any gene: 6.

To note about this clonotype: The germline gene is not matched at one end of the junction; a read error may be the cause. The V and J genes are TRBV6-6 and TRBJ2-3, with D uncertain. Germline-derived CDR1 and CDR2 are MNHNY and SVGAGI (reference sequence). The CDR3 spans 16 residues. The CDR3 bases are TGTGCCAGCAGCTACTTACGTTTGGCTAGCACAGATACGCAGTATTTT. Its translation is CASSYLRLASTDTQYF.

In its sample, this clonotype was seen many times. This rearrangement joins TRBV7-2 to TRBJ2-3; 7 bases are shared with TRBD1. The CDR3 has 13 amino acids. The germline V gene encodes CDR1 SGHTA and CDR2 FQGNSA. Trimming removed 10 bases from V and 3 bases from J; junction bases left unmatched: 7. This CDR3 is CATLTGVTDTQYF. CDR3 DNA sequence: TGTGCCACCCTAACAGGGGTGACAGATACGCAGTATTTT. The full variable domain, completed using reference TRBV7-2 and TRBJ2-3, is GAGVSQSPSNKVTEKGKDVELRCDPISGHTALYWYRQSLGQGLEFLIYFQGNSAPDKSGLPSDRFSAERTGGSVSTLTIQRTQQEDSAVYLCATLTGVTDTQYFGPGTRLTVL.

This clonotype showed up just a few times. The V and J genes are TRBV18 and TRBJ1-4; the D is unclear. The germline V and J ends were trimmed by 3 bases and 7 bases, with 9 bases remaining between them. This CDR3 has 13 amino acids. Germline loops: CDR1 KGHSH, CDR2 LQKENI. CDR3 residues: CASSPVASEKLFF. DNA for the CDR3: TGTGCCAGCTCACCGGTGGCATCTGAAAAACTGTTTTTT.

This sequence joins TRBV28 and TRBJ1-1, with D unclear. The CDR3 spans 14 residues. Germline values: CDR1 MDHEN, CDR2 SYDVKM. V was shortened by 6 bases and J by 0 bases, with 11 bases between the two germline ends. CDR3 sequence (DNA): TGTGCCAGCAGCCCTCAGCCGATGAACACTGAAGCTTTCTTT. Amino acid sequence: CASSPQPMNTEAFF.

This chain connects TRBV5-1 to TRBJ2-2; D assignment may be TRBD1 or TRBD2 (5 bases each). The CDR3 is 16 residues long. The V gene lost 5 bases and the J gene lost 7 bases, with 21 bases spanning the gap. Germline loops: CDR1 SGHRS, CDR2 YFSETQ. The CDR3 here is CASSPTQTRDGGELFF. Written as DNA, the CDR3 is TGCGCCAGCAGTCCTACCCAAACCAGGGACGGCGGGGAGCTGTTTTTT. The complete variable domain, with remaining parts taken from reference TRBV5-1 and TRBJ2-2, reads KAGVTQTPRYLIKTRGQQVTLSCSPISGHRSVSWYQQTPGQGLQFLFEYFSETQRNKGNFPGRFSGRQFSNSRSEMNVSTLELGDSALYLCASSPTQTRDGGELFFGEGSRLTVL.

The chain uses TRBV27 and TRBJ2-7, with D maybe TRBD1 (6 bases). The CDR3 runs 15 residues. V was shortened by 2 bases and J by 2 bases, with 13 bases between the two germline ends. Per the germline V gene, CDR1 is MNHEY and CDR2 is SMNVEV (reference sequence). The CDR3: CASSLGGRGTYEQYF. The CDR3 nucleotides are TGTGCCAGCAGTTTAGGCGGCAGGGGAACCTACGAGCAGTACTTC.

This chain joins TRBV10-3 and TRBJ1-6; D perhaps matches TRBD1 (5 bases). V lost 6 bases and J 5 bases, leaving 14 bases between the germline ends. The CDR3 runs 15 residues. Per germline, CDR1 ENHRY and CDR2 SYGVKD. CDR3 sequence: CAISPTRGDNSPLHF. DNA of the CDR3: TGTGCCATCAGCCCCACCCGAGGGGATAATTCACCCCTCCACTTT.

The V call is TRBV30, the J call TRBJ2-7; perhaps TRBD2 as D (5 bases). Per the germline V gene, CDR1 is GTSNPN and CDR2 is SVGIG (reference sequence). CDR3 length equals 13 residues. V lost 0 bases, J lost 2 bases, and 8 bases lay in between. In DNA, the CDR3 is TGTGCCTGGAGTGTTGGAGGAACCTACGAGCAGTACTTC. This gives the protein CAWSVGGTYEQYF. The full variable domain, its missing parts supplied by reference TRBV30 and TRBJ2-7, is SQTIHQWPATLVQPVGSPLSLECTVEGTSNPNLYWYRQAAGRGLQLLFYSVGIGQISSEVPQNLSASRPQDRQFILSSKKLLLSDSGFYLCAWSVGGTYEQYFGPGTRLTVT.

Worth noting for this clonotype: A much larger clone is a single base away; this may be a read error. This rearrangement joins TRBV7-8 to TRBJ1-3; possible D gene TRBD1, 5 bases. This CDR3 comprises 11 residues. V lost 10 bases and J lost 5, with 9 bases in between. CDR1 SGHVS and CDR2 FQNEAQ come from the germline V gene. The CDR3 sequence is CANRPRNTIYF. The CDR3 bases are TGTGCCAACAGGCCCCGAAACACCATATATTTT. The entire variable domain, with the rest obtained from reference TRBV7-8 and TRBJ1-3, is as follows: GAGVSQSPRYKVAKRGQDVALRCDPISGHVSLFWYQQALGQGPEFLTYFQNEAQLDKSGLPSDRFFAERPEGSVSTLKIQRTQQEDSAVYLCANRPRNTIYFGEGSWLTVV.

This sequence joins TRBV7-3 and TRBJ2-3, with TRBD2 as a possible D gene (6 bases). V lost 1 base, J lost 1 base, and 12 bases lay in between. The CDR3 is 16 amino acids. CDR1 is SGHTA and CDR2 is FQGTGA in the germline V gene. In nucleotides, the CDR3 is TGTGCCAGCAGCTTAATTGGCGGGGTGGGCACAGATACGCAGTATTTT. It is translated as CASSLIGGVGTDTQYF.

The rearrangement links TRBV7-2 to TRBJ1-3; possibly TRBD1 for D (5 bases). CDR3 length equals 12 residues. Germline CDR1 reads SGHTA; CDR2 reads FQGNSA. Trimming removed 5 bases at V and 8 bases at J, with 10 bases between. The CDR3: CASSPGSHTIYF. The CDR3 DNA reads TGTGCCAGCAGCCCAGGGTCCCACACCATATATTTT.

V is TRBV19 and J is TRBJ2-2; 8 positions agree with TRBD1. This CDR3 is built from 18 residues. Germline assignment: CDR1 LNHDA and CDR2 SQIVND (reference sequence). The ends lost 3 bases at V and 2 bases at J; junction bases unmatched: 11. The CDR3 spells CASSIHGQGSINTGELFF. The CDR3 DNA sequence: TGTGCCAGTAGTATTCACGGACAGGGTAGCATAAACACCGGGGAGCTGTTTTTT.

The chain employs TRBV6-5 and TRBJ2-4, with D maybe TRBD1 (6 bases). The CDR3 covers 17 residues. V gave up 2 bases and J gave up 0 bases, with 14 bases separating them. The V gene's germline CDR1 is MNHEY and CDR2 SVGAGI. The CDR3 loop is CASSYGTPTLAKNIQYF. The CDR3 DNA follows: TGTGCCAGCAGTTACGGGACACCCACTTTAGCCAAAAACATTCAGTACTTC.

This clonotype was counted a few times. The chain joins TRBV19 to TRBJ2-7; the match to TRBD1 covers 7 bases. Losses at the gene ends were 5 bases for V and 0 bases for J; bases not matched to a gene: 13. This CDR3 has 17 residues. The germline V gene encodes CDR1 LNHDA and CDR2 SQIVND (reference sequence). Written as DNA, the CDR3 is TGTGCCAGTAGTCAACTTGTGACAGGGAAGGGCTCCTACGAGCAGTACTTC. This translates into CASSQLVTGKGSYEQYF.

The CDR3 nucleotides read TGTGCCATCAGTGAGTCAGGACTAGCGGGAGGAGATACGCAGTATTTT. It encodes CAISESGLAGGDTQYF. The chain recombines TRBV10-3 with TRBJ2-3; 14 nucleotides agree with TRBD2. This CDR3 has 16 residues. Trimming cost V 0 bases and J 5 bases; bases outside gene matches: 1. From germline, CDR1 is ENHRY and CDR2 SYGVKD.

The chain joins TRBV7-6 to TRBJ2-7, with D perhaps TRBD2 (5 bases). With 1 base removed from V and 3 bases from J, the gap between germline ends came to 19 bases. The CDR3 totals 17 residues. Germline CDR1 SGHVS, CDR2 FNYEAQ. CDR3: CASSLGAGGPRRYEQYF. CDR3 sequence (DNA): TGTGCCAGCAGCTTAGGTGCGGGCGGGCCCAGGCGCTACGAGCAGTACTTC. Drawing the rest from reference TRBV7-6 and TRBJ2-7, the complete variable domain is GAGVSQSPRYKVTKRGQDVALRCDPISGHVSLYWYRQALGQGPEFLTYFNYEAQQDKSGLPNDRFSAERPEGSISTLTIQRTEQRDSAMYRCASSLGAGGPRRYEQYFGPGTRLTVT.

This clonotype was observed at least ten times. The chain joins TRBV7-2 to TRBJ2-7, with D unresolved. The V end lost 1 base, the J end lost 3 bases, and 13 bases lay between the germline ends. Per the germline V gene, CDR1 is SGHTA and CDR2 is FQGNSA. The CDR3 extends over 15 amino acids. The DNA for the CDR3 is TGTGCCAGCAGCTTAGTGGGCCCCGCCGGCTACGAGCAGTACTTC. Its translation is CASSLVGPAGYEQYF. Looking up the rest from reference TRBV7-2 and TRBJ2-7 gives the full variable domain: GAGVSQSPSNKVTEKGKDVELRCDPISGHTALYWYRQSLGQGLEFLIYFQGNSAPDKSGLPSDRFSAERTGGSVSTLTIQRTQQEDSAVYLCASSLVGPAGYEQYFGPGTRLTVT.